This entry lists 18 T cell receptor beta chains sequenced from one sample in a study of T cell repertoires in cytomegalovirus infection. MiXCR, run by TCRdb on the reads, gives a single entry per CDR3 protein. Here the sample spans 630,000 or so distinct CDR3 sequences, 24% being singletons. Specimen: CD8+ T cells from PBMCs. The receptors derive from a human donor in good health (CMV status not recorded). Some clones in this sample may be carry-over from other donors' samples.

CDR3 protein: CASSYSPHEGVEQYV. The CDR3 nucleotides are TGTGCCAGCAGTTACTCGCCCCATGAGGGGGTCGAGCAGTACGTC. The V and J genes are TRBV6-6 and TRBJ2-7; possibly TRBD1 for D (6 bases). The V end lost 0 bases, the J end lost 6 bases, and 15 bases lay between the germline ends. The CDR3 sequence is 15 residues long. Germline V gives CDR1 MNHNY, CDR2 SVGAGI (reference sequence).

This clonotype was picked up a small number of times. The V gene is TRBV4-2, the J gene TRBJ1-1; 9 nucleotides align to TRBD1. Germline CDR1 is LGHNA and CDR2 is YNFKEQ. This CDR3 spans 16 amino acids. V shed 3 bases and J 3 bases; nucleotides not matched to a gene: 8. CDR3 in DNA: TGTGCCAGCAGCCACCCGGGACAGGGAGAAGACACTGAAGCTTTCTTT. It translates to CASSHPGQGEDTEAFF.

V is TRBV20-1 and J is TRBJ1-2, with TRBD1 matching 8 bases. Per germline, CDR1 DFQATT and CDR2 SNEGSKA (reference sequence). The V segment lost 2 bases and the J segment 2 bases; nucleotides outside the gene matches: 10. The CDR3 runs 16 residues. Here the CDR3 DNA reads TGCAGTGCTAGACCCCAACCGGGACAGGAGAACTATGGCTACACCTTC. Translation gives CSARPQPGQENYGYTF.

This clonotype appeared many times. V gene TRBV28 combines with J gene TRBJ2-5, with D hard to call. Germline values: CDR1 MDHEN, CDR2 SYDVKM. The V gene lost 7 bases and the J gene lost 2 bases, with 14 bases spanning the gap. CDR3 size: 14 residues. The CDR3 nucleotides read TGTGCCAGCAAGACCGGGCTTGCTCAAGAGACCCAGTACTTC. This encodes CASKTGLAQETQYF.

This clonotype was seen many times. V gene TRBV7-9 combines with J gene TRBJ2-1; 12 nucleotides align to TRBD2. CDR3 length equals 19 residues. V shed 11 bases and J 2 bases; nucleotides not matched to a gene: 19. The germline V gene encodes CDR1 SEHNR and CDR2 FQNEAQ (reference sequence). CDR3 bases: TGTGCCTCTCCCCCGCTAGCGGGGGGGCTCCGTCTCCCCTACAATGAGCAGTTCTTC. Residues: CASPPLAGGLRLPYNEQFF. Drawing the rest from reference TRBV7-9 and TRBJ2-1, the complete variable domain is DTGVSQNPRHKITKRGQNVTFRCDPISEHNRLYWYRQTLGQGPEFLTYFQNEAQLEKSRLLSDRFSAERPKGSFSTLEIQRTEQGDSAMYLCASPPLAGGLRLPYNEQFFGPGTRLTVL.

This clonotype was detected a few times. This chain uses TRBV29-1 with TRBJ1-2; D not resolved. The V end was cut by 0 bases, the J end by 3 bases, with 11 bases between. The CDR3 extends over 14 amino acids. Per germline, CDR1 SQVTM and CDR2 ANQGSEA. The CDR3 sequence: CSVEDPNGDYGYTF. CDR3 sequence (DNA): TGCAGCGTTGAAGATCCCAACGGAGACTATGGCTACACCTTC.

This sequence joins TRBV9 and TRBJ1-2; D possibly corresponds to TRBD1 (5 bases). CDR1 is SGDLS and CDR2 is YYNGEE in the germline V gene. The length of the CDR3 is 14 residues. With 5 bases removed from V and 6 bases from J, the gap between germline ends came to 17 bases. This CDR3 reads CASRGTAKLHGYTF. CDR3 coding DNA: TGTGCCAGCAGAGGGACGGCGAAGTTGCATGGCTACACCTTC.

This clonotype was seen at least ten times. The chain combines TRBV7-9 with TRBJ2-3; no definite D call. V shed 5 bases and J shed 2 bases, with 20 bases lying between them. From germline, CDR1 is SEHNR and CDR2 FQNEAQ (reference sequence). There are 17 residues in the CDR3. CDR3 sequence: CASSPWTPLTFTDTQYF. The CDR3 DNA sequence: TGTGCCAGCAGCCCTTGGACGCCCCTAACGTTCACAGATACGCAGTATTTT.

This chain joins TRBV7-3 and TRBJ2-2; 12 positions match TRBD2. The CDR3 totals 16 residues. J lost 1 base, V lost 6 bases, and 3 bases had no gene match. Germline V gene data show CDR1 as SGHTA and CDR2 as FQGTGA. CDR3 DNA sequence: TGTGCCAGCAGTCGGACTAGCGGGAAGAACACCGGGGAGCTGTTTTTT. Its protein product is CASSRTSGKNTGELFF.

This clonotype was seen a handful of times. This chain uses TRBV20-1 with TRBJ2-2; unclear D gene. Looked up from germline, CDR1 is DFQATT and CDR2 is SNEGSKA (reference sequence). This CDR3 has 11 residues. Trimming shortened V by 8 bases and J by 9 bases, and 13 bases separated the two germline ends. CDR3 bases: TGCAGTACCTGGATATCGAGGGAGCTGTTTTTT. This sequence encodes CSTWISRELFF.

This clonotype occurred many times. This rearrangement joins TRBV19 to TRBJ1-1, with 9 bases fitting TRBD1. The CDR3 runs to 12 residues. Germline CDR1 and CDR2: LNHDA and SQIVND (reference sequence). CDR3 bases: TGTGGTTCACAGGGGGCGGGTACTGAAGCTTTCTTT. Its protein is CGSQGAGTEAFF. The whole variable domain, remainder taken from reference TRBV19 and TRBJ1-1, is DGGITQSPKYLFRKEGQNVTLSCEQNLNHDAMYWYRQDPGQGLRLIYYSQIVNDFQKGDIAEGYSVSREKKESFPLTVTSAQKNPTAFYLCGSQGAGTEAFFGQGTRLTVV.

This clonotype was seen more than once but under ten times. The V and J genes are TRBV14 and TRBJ2-7, with D perhaps matching TRBD1 (5 bases). Trimming left V 4 bases short and J 5 bases short, with 12 bases between. The V gene's germline CDR1 is SGHDN and CDR2 FVKESK. The CDR3 spans 13 residues. CDR3 in amino acids: CASSLFRAHEQYF. The DNA for the CDR3 is TGTGCCAGCAGCCTGTTCAGGGCCCACGAGCAGTACTTC.

This clonotype was detected a few times. The V and J genes are TRBV19 and TRBJ2-3; D uncertain. The CDR3 totals 13 residues. From germline, CDR1 is LNHDA and CDR2 SQIVND (reference sequence). Trimming removed 2 bases at V and 1 base at J, with 4 bases between. The CDR3 here is CASSIQGTDTQYF. The CDR3 bases are TGTGCCAGTAGTATACAGGGCACAGATACGCAGTATTTT. The full variable domain, in which reference TRBV19 and TRBJ2-3 provide the parts outside the CDR3, is DGGITQSPKYLFRKEGQNVTLSCEQNLNHDAMYWYRQDPGQGLRLIYYSQIVNDFQKGDIAEGYSVSREKKESFPLTVTSAQKNPTAFYLCASSIQGTDTQYFGPGTRLTVL.

The chain has TRBV6-2 or TRBV6-3 and TRBJ2-2; the match to TRBD1 covers 11 bases. CDR3 length: 15 residues. Germline V gene data show CDR1 as MNHEY and CDR2 as SVGEGT. The V segment lost 5 bases and the J segment 5 bases; nucleotides outside the gene matches: 4. This CDR3 reads CASSAGTGGTGELFF. CDR3 nucleotides: TGTGCCAGCAGTGCCGGGACAGGGGGTACCGGGGAGCTGTTTTTT.

The chain is built from TRBV28 and TRBJ1-1, with D possibly TRBD1 on 6 matching bases. Trimming removed 3 bases at V and 4 bases at J, with 12 bases between. There are 14 residues in the CDR3. Germline CDR1 reads MDHEN; CDR2 reads SYDVKM. This CDR3 reads CASSFPDRGTEAFF. The CDR3 DNA reads as TGTGCCAGCAGTTTCCCGGACAGAGGCACTGAAGCTTTCTTT. The complete variable domain, with remaining parts taken from reference TRBV28 and TRBJ1-1, reads DVKVTQSSRYLVKRTGEKVFLECVQDMDHENMFWYRQDPGLGLRLIYFSYDVKMKEKGDIPEGYSVSREKKERFSLILESASTNQTSMYLCASSFPDRGTEAFFGQGTRLTVV.

Only a few counts were recorded for this clonotype. A much larger clone lies one base from this, so it may be a read error. This chain joins TRBV6-2 or TRBV6-3 and TRBJ2-2, with D unclear. Deletions cut 1 base from V and 1 base from J, with 1 base between. CDR1 is MNHEY, CDR2 SVGEGT, per germline. The CDR3 is 13 residues long. The CDR3 protein is CASSYWNTGELFF. CDR3 in DNA: TGTGCCAGCAGTTACTGGAACACCGGGGAGCTGTTTTTT.

The table lists this clonotype with many counts. The chain has TRBV19 and TRBJ1-1; D call uncertain. The germline V gene has CDR1 LNHDA and CDR2 SQIVND (reference sequence). There are 13 residues in the CDR3. Trimming removed 3 bases from V and 5 bases from J, with 10 bases in between. CDR3 amino acids: CASSIGPGTEAFF. The CDR3 bases are TGTGCCAGTAGTATTGGGCCGGGGACTGAAGCTTTCTTT.

This clonotype was detected a few times. J is TRBJ2-1 and V is TRBV12-3 or TRBV12-4; D is possibly TRBD1 (5 bases). CDR3 size: 15 residues. The V end was cut by 2 bases, the J end by 0 bases, with 8 bases between. DNA of the CDR3: TGTGCCAGCAGTTTAAGGGGATACTCCTACAATGAGCAGTTCTTC. As protein: CASSLRGYSYNEQFF.